This T cell receptor beta chain was observed in a study of blood T cell repertoires in COVID-19 (dated by TCRdb to 2020 to 2021). Background for the entire study: Collaborator samples came from the United States, Italy and Spain and covered acute and convalescent phases of COVID-19. The repertoires were released in a freely available public database intended as a resource for research on the immune response to SARS-CoV-2. Where available, HLA class I and class II types were obtained from metadata supplied by the sample provider rather than from assay-based typing. The sample metadata nearly always contained a de-identified subject ID, COVID-19 status, age in years and sex. Deeply sampled blood TCRbeta repertoires from subjects exposed to, actively infected with, or recovered from COVID-19 were included in the dataset. The prospective study material was composed of cDNA or gDNA derived from T cells, B-cell-depleted T cells, or PBMCs. The samples were drawn from the first 160 participants of the ongoing ImmuneRACE study and from over a thousand subjects provided by 6 global collaborators.

What the authors observed across the whole study: The amount of clinical and demographic metadata varied by source and participant and was provided uncurated.

V was cut back by 5 bases and J by 10 bases, leaving a gap of 8 bases between them. The CDR3 has 11 amino acids, counting the end cysteine and phenylalanine. Only the CDR3 DNA is retained, 33 bases long and in frame from the first base. Sequences MNHEY (CDR1) and SVGAGI (CDR2) are obtained from the germline V gene. As regards this clone: The specificity of this receptor is unknown. No much larger clone is present one base from it, and per-base qualities are unavailable.

At one collaborating source in Seattle, patients were enrolled during active infection and were followed longitudinally through the course of disease. Collaborating institutions collected whole blood in K2EDTA tubes following their own protocols. For TCRbeta analysis, collaborators shipped samples as frozen whole blood, isolated PBMCs, or DNA extracted from either of those sample types. TCRbeta CDR3 regions were amplified from genomic DNA by means of the immunoSEQ Assay, a bias-controlled multiplex PCR. In the authors' own workflow: Within the assay, amplification of reference gene primers was used to estimate how many nucleated cells each sample contained. To quantify the absolute abundance of each unique TCRbeta CDR3 rearrangement, sequence reads were collapsed and filtered. Productive Simpson clonality was computed per sample as the square root of Simpson's diversity index over productive rearrangements. TCRdb's version of the immuneACCESS table is confined to in-frame rearrangements and falls short of the full clone set. An unresolved V gene accounts for under half of the shortfall where checked; the remainder is of unknown origin. The V and J calls and clone size come from that table; D and trimming were worked out from the DNA. The sample records more than 300,000 clones, 90% of which are singletons. The ten biggest clones cover about 1% of the sample.

The chain employs TRBV6-5 and TRBJ1-4; perhaps TRBD1 is the D gene, with 5 bases matching. The specimen was peripheral blood. The sequence was collected from a middle-aged woman with COVID-19, enrolled during active disease. The sequence in DNA is TGTGCCAGCAGTCAGGGAGGAAAACTGTTTTTT. This is translated as CASSQGGKLFF.